These T cell receptor beta chains were read from a single sample in a study of monozygotic twins with inflammatory bowel disease. TCRdb reprocessed the 5' RACE reads; each CDR3 protein has one entry and no DNA is given. With roughly 200,000 distinct CDR3 sequences in the sample, the ten largest clones hold 1.6%. The sequenced material came from blood. The receptors here all came from a human donor with ulcerative colitis or Crohn's disease, or a healthy co-twin of an affected twin (not recorded which). Each CDR3 is given with its conserved first and last residue.

CDR3,J,V
CASSFVSTNTEAFF,TRBJ1-1,TRBV7-9
CASRQRLAGGYEQYF,TRBJ2-7,TRBV3-1
CASSLRAQGFEAFF,TRBJ1-1,TRBV5-1
CASSFRGVSQGPNTGELFF,TRBJ2-2,TRBV27
CSIYEPRPPEQFF,TRBJ2-1,TRBV20-1
CASSVKGSHTDTQYF,TRBJ2-3,TRBV9
CASSRDGGTSYNEQFF,TRBJ2-1,TRBV5-1
CASSRGTESYNEQFF,TRBJ2-1,TRBV5-1
CASRETGSDYGYTF,TRBJ1-2,TRBV2
CASSMGETREAFF,TRBJ1-1,TRBV19
CASSPSKALSGGYTF,TRBJ1-2,TRBV18
CASSQASPNEQFF,TRBJ2-1,TRBV4-2
CSAREARGIYEQYF,TRBJ2-7,TRBV20-1
CASSYLGRTGELFF,TRBJ2-2,TRBV6-6
CSVEPGQGGKTQYF,TRBJ2-5,TRBV29-1
CASSQDQGREKLFF,TRBJ1-4,TRBV4-2
CASTSLYQETQYF,TRBJ2-5,TRBV6-1
CASSLQGAVYTF,TRBJ1-2,TRBV7-2
CSARPDSNSPLHF,TRBJ1-6,TRBV20-1
CASSLGGIVSGEQFF,TRBJ2-1,TRBV11-2
CASSQDRASGGLLGNEQYF,TRBJ2-7,TRBV4-1